This T cell receptor beta chain is from a study of blood T cell repertoires in COVID-19. Per the germline V gene, CDR1 is SGHDT and CDR2 is YYEEEE. This CDR3 spans 14 amino acids. The V and J ends lost 5 bases and 1 base, in that order; junction bases with no gene match: 4. Only a few counts were recorded for this clone. Produced via immunoSEQ multiplex PCR; TCRdb's table is partial and in-frame only. This table has approximately 46,000 clones, about 88% appearing once. This clonotype was sampled from a man aged 70 or older with active COVID-19. The chain carries TRBV5-6 and TRBJ2-5, with TRBD1 matching over 8 bases. Sequencing was done on a sample of peripheral blood. The CDR3 coding sequence is TGTGCCAGCAGAATGACAGGGGTCCAAGAGACCCAGTACTTC. This encodes CASRMTGVQETQYF.